This is a list of T cell receptor beta chains from one sample in a study of blood T cell repertoires in COVID-19. The repertoire was sequenced with immunoSEQ multiplex PCR; TCRdb's copy has only in-frame clones and lacks some. This sample has fewer than 350,000 clones, with around 86% found just once. Sequencing input: PBMCs or T cells enriched from blood (not recorded which). Every receptor here comes from a man in his 60s who had recovered from COVID-19. Both conserved end residues are part of each CDR3. D genes are given only for firm matches. Some rows mark clone size as missing; the rest say once, few, many or name a class of expanded clone.

d_call: NA
v_call: TRBV6-5
clone_size: NA
j_call: TRBJ2-7
cdr3_nt: TGTGCCAGCAGTTACTCGAATCACAAGTACGAGCAGTACTTC
cdr3_aa: CASSYSNHKYEQYF

d_call: TRBD1
v_call: TRBV6-1
clone_size: NA
j_call: TRBJ2-6
cdr3_nt: TGTGCCAGCAGTGAACTTCCGCTGGGACAGGGGGTTCTAAGCTCTGGGGCCAACGTCCTGACTTTC
cdr3_aa: CASSELPLGQGVLSSGANVLTF

d_call: NA
v_call: TRBV7-9
clone_size: few
j_call: TRBJ1-4
cdr3_nt: TGTGCCAGCAGCCTTCCAACTAATGAAAAACTGTTTTTT
cdr3_aa: CASSLPTNEKLFF

d_call: NA
v_call: TRBV12-3/TRBV12-4
clone_size: NA
j_call: TRBJ1-1
cdr3_nt: TGTGCCAGCAGTCCCTCAGAGAACACTGAAGCTTTCTTT
cdr3_aa: CASSPSENTEAFF

d_call: NA
v_call: TRBV5-6
clone_size: once
j_call: TRBJ1-2
cdr3_nt: TGTGCCAGCAGGCTATCCGGGGTCCTCTATGGCTACACCTTC
cdr3_aa: CASRLSGVLYGYTF

d_call: TRBD1
v_call: TRBV19
clone_size: NA
j_call: TRBJ1-1
cdr3_nt: TGTGCCAGTAGTTCGTGGACAGGCGGAAACACTGAAGCTTTCTTT
cdr3_aa: CASSSWTGGNTEAFF

d_call: NA
v_call: TRBV3-1/TRBV3-2
clone_size: NA
j_call: TRBJ1-2
cdr3_nt: TGTGCCAGCAGCCAATTTTACGGAGACTATGGCTACACCTTC
cdr3_aa: CASSQFYGDYGYTF

d_call: NA
v_call: TRBV28
clone_size: NA
j_call: TRBJ2-7
cdr3_nt: TGTGCCAGCAGTTTGACCACGGCAGGGGACCCGTACTTC
cdr3_aa: CASSLTTAGDPYF

d_call: NA
v_call: TRBV11-3
clone_size: NA
j_call: TRBJ2-2
cdr3_nt: TGTGCCAGCAGCCGCCGGGTAGCGGAAAACACCGGGGAGCTGTTTTTT
cdr3_aa: CASSRRVAENTGELFF

d_call: TRBD1
v_call: TRBV7-9
clone_size: NA
j_call: TRBJ1-6
cdr3_nt: TGTGCCAGCAGCGCCGACAGGGGGCTTATTGCACCCCTCCACTTT
cdr3_aa: CASSADRGLIAPLHF

d_call: TRBD2
v_call: TRBV13
clone_size: NA
j_call: TRBJ2-7
cdr3_nt: TGTGCCAGCAGCTTGGGGACTAGCGGCTACGAGCAGTACTTC
cdr3_aa: CASSLGTSGYEQYF